This T cell receptor (beta chain) was obtained from a study of cytomegalovirus exposure and HLA in healthy donors. Study-level findings and limits: In a later analysis, at a false discovery rate of 0.05, over 15,000 TCR beta sequences were associated with HLA alleles. Per a prior analysis, the majority of TCR beta V segments were productive roughly 90% or roughly 30% of the time.

Regarding this clone: Antigen: not known.

Use of 60 Vbeta and 13 Jbeta primers characterized the PCR. Only in-frame clones appear in the TCRdb table, and some are missing; sequencing was by immunoSEQ multiplex PCR. The sample yields some 120,000 clones, around 61% seen once. The CDR3 spans 14 residues. Trimming took 0 bases from V and 2 from J, leaving 11 bases between them. CDR1 GTSNPN and CDR2 SVGIG come from the germline V gene (reference sequence). The chain couples TRBV30 to TRBJ2-7; TRBD1 might be the D (6 bases). This TCR was recovered from a woman in her 30s in good health and CMV-seronegative. Material: PBMCs. CDR3 sequence reads: CAWSVYGGPYEQYF. CDR3 DNA: TGTGCCTGGAGTGTATATGGGGGCCCCTACGAGCAGTACTTC.